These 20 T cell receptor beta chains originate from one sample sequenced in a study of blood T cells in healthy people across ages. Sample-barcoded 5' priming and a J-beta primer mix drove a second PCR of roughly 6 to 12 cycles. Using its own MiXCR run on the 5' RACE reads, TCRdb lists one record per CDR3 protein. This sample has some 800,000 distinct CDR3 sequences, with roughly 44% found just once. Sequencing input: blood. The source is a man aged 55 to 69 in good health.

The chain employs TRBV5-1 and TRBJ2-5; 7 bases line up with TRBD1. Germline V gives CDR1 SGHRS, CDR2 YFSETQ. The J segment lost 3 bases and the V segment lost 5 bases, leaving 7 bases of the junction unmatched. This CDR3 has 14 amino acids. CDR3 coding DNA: TGCGCCAGCAGTCACGACAGGGAAAAAGAGACCCAGTACTTC. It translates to CASSHDREKETQYF.

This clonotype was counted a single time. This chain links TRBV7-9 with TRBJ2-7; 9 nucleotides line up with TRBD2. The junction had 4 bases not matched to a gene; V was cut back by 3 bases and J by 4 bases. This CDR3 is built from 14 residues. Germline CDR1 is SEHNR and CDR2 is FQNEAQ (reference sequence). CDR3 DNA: TGTGCCAGCAGCTTTCCGGGACTAGCTTACGAGCAGTACTTC. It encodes CASSFPGLAYEQYF.

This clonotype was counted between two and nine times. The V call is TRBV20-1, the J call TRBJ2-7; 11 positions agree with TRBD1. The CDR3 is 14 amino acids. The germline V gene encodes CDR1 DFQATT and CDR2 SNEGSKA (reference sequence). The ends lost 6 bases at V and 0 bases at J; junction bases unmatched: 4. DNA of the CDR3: TGCAGTGCCCCAGGGACAGGGGGCTCCTACGAGCAGTACTTC. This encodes CSAPGTGGSYEQYF.

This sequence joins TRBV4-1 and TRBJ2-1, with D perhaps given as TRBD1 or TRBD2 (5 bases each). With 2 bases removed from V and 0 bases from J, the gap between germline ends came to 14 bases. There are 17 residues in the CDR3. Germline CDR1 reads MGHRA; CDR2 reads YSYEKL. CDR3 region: CASSQQQAGSSYNEQFF. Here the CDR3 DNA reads TGCGCCAGCAGCCAACAACAAGCAGGGAGCTCCTACAATGAGCAGTTCTTC.

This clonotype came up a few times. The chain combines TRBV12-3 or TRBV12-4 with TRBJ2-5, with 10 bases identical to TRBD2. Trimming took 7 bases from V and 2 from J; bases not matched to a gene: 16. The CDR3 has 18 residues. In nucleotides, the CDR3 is TGTGCCAGCACCGCTCTAGCGGGGGCCGAAAAGAGACAAGAGACCCAGTACTTC. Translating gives CASTALAGAEKRQETQYF.

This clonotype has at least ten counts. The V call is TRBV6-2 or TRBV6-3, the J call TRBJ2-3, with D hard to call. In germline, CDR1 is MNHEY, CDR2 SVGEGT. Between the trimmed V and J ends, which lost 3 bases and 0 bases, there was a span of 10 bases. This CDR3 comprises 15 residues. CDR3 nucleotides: TGTGCCAGCAGTTATCTGGGCGGTAGCACAGATACGCAGTATTTT. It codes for CASSYLGGSTDTQYF.

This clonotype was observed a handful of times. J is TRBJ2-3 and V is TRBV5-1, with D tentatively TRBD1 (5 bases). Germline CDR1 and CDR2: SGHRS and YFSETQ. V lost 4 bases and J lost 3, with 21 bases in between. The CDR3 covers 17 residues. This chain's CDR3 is CASSLSGRAHNTDTQYF. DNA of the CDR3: TGCGCCAGCAGCCTATCGGGCAGGGCGCATAATACAGATACGCAGTATTTT. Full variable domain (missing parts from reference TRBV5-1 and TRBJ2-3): KAGVTQTPRYLIKTRGQQVTLSCSPISGHRSVSWYQQTPGQGLQFLFEYFSETQRNKGNFPGRFSGRQFSNSRSEMNVSTLELGDSALYLCASSLSGRAHNTDTQYFGPGTRLTVL.

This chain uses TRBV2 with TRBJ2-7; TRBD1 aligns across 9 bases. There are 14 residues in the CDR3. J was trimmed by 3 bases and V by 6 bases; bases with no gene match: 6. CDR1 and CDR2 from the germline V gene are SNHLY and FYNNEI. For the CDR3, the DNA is TGTGCCAGCAGGCTGGGACAGGGCATCTACGAGCAGTACTTC. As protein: CASRLGQGIYEQYF.

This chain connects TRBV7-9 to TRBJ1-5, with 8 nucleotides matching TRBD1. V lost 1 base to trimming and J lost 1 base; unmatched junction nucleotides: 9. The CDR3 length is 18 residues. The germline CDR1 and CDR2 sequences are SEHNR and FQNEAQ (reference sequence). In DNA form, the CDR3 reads TGTGCCAGCAGCTTAGTTAGTCGGGCAGGGGGCAGCAATCAGCCCCAGCATTTT. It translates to CASSLVSRAGGSNQPQHF.

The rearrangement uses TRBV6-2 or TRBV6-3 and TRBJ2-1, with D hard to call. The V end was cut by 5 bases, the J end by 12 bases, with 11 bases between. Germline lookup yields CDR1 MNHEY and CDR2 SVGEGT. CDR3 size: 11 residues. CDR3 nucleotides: TGTGCCAGCAGTGACCAGGATGGGCAGTTCTTC. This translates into CASSDQDGQFF.

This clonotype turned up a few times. CDR3 sequence reads: CASSFRGANTEAFF. DNA of the CDR3: TGCGCCAGCAGCTTTCGGGGGGCGAACACTGAAGCTTTCTTT. The J gene is TRBJ1-1, the V gene TRBV5-1, with D possibly matching TRBD1 (6 bases). There are 14 residues in the CDR3. The V end lost 2 bases, the J end lost 1 base, and 9 bases lay between the germline ends. Germline assignment: CDR1 SGHRS and CDR2 YFSETQ.

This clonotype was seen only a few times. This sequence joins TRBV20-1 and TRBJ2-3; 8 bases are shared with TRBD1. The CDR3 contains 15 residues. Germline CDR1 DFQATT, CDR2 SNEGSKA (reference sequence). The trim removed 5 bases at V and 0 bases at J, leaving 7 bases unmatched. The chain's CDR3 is CSAGDRGTSTDTQYF. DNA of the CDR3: TGCAGTGCTGGCGACAGGGGCACCAGCACAGATACGCAGTATTTT.

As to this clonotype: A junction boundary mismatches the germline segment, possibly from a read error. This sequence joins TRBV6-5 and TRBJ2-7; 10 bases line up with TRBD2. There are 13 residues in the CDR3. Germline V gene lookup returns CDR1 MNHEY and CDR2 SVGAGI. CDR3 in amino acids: CAGSPSGSYEQYF. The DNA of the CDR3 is TGTGCCGGCAGCCCTAGCGGGAGCTACGAGCAGTACTTC.

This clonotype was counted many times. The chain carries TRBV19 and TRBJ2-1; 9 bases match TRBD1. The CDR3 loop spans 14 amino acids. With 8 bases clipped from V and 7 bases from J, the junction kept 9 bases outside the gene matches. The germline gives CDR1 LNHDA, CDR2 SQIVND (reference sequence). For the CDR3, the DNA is TGTGCCAGTCACCCCAGAGGACAGGGGAATGAGCAGTTCTTC. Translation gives CASHPRGQGNEQFF.

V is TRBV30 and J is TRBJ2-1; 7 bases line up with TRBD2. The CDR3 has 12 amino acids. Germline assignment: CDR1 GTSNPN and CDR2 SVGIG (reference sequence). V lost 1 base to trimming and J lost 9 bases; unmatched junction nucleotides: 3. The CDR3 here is CAWSGPGGEQFF. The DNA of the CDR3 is TGTGCCTGGAGTGGGCCGGGGGGTGAGCAGTTCTTC.

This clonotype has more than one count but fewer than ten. CDR3 protein: CASSFPGQQFF. The CDR3 DNA is TGTGCCAGCAGTTTCCCCGGCCAGCAGTTCTTC. The gene calls are TRBV6-2 or TRBV6-3 and TRBJ2-1; D not resolved. Germline V CDR1 and CDR2: MNHEY, SVGEGT. V lost 4 bases to trimming and J lost 11 bases, with 9 bases between them. CDR3 length: 11 amino acids.

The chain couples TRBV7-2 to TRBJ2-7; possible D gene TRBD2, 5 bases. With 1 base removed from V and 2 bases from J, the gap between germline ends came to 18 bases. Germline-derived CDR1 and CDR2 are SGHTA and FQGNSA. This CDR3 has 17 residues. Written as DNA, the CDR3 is TGTGCCAGCAGCTTAGGTGCGGGCCCCTGGTTACCCTACGAGCAGTACTTC. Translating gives CASSLGAGPWLPYEQYF.

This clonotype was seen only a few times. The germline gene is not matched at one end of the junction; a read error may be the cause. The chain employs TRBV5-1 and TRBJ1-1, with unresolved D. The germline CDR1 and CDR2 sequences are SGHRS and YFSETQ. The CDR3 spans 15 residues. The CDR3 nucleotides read TGCGCCAGCAGTTTGGACCGAATCATGAACACTGAAGCTTTCTTT. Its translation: CASSLDRIMNTEAFF.

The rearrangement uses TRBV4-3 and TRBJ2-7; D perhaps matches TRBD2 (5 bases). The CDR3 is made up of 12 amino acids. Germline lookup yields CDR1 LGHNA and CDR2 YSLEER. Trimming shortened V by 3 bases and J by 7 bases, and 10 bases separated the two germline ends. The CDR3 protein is CASSHPPGEQYF. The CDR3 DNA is TGCGCCAGCAGCCACCCCCCGGGGGAGCAGTACTTC.

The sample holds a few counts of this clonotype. The CDR3 bases are TGTGCCAGCAGCTCCCGGGACGCCTCTCCTCAGTACTTC. It translates to CASSSRDASPQYF. The chain combines TRBV5-8 with TRBJ2-4; D is perhaps TRBD1 or TRBD2 (5 bases each). V lost 3 bases to trimming and J lost 12 bases, with 16 bases between them. CDR1 SGHTS and CDR2 YDEGEE come from the germline V gene. The CDR3 sequence is 13 residues long.